Included here is one TCR beta chain sequence, with context. Sequenced by immunoSEQ multiplex PCR; TCRdb stores in-frame clones only, minus some. The sample carries about 600,000 clones, about 97% recorded once. This sample is drawn from a study of shared clonotypes between healthy human individuals. The CDR3 totals 17 residues. In germline, CDR1 is MNHEY, CDR2 SMNVEV (reference sequence). The ends were cut back, 6 bases at V and 0 bases at J, with 21 bases in the middle. The TCR sequence derives from a woman aged 25-40 years in good health. This rearrangement joins TRBV27 to TRBJ2-7, with D tentatively TRBD1 or TRBD2 (6 bases each). What was sequenced was naive CD4+ T cells sorted from blood. As to subset: CD45RA+ positively selected. As DNA, the CDR3 is TGTGCCAGCAGGGCCGGGGGCAGGGGTATAGGCTCCTACGAGCAGTACTTC. Its protein is CASRAGGRGIGSYEQYF.